Reported below is one T cell receptor (beta chain). It lacks a known antigen. Base qualities are not recorded, but no much larger clone differs from it by a single base. The source of the sample is a study of blood T cell repertoires in COVID-19 (dated by TCRdb to between 2020 and 2021). For the study in its entirety: Samples covering the acute and convalescent phases of COVID-19 were provided by collaborators in the United States, Italy and Spain. The prospective study material was composed of cDNA or gDNA derived from T cells, B-cell-depleted T cells, or PBMCs. Where HLA class I and class II types were available, the types were taken from metadata supplied by the sample provider, not from assay-based typing. The repertoires were released in a freely available public database intended as a resource for research on the immune response to SARS-CoV-2. A de-identified subject ID, COVID-19 status, age in years and sex were almost always included in the sample metadata. The samples were drawn from the first 160 participants of the ongoing ImmuneRACE study and from over 950 subjects provided by 6 global collaborators. Deeply sampled blood TCRbeta repertoires from subjects exposed to, actively infected with, or recovered from COVID-19 were included in the dataset.

Collaborating institutions collected whole blood in K2EDTA tubes following their own protocols. For TCRbeta analysis, collaborator samples were shipped as frozen whole blood, as isolated PBMCs, or as DNA extracted from either sample type. The immunoSEQ Assay, a bias-controlled multiplex PCR, was used to amplify TCRbeta CDR3 regions from genomic DNA. From the authors' description of their analysis: Nucleated cell counts per sample were estimated from amplification of reference gene primers within the assay. To quantify the absolute abundance of each unique TCRbeta CDR3 rearrangement, sequence reads were collapsed and filtered. For each sample, productive Simpson clonality was calculated as the square root of Simpson's diversity index over productive rearrangements. TCRdb retrieved this table from immuneACCESS and kept in-frame rearrangements only. Not all clones are present; in checked studies, unresolved V genes account for under half, and no reason is known for the remainder. The V and J calls and clone size come from that table; D and trimming were worked out from the DNA. This sample gives 90,000 to 150,000 clones in total; approximately 90% of them show up just once. The ten largest clones add up to roughly 8% of the sample.

The paper as a whole reports these results and caveats: The amount of clinical and demographic metadata varied by source and participant and was provided uncurated.

The CDR3 holds 14 amino acids from the cysteine to the phenylalanine. Here the CDR3 DNA is all that survives: 42 bases in frame from base 1. According to the germline V gene (reference sequence), CDR1 reads WNHNN and CDR2 reads SYGVQD. Trimming costs V 3 bases and J 7 bases, and their ends lie 13 bases apart. Material for sequencing was peripheral blood. Recombination linked TRBV10-1 to TRBJ2-1; TRBD1 is a weak D gene call, 6 bases matching. The sequence was obtained from a human donor in a cohort sampled during active COVID-19. CDR3 loop: CASSDRGLRNEQFF. The nucleotide sequence reads TGCGCCAGCAGTGACAGGGGCCTTAGGAATGAGCAGTTCTTC.